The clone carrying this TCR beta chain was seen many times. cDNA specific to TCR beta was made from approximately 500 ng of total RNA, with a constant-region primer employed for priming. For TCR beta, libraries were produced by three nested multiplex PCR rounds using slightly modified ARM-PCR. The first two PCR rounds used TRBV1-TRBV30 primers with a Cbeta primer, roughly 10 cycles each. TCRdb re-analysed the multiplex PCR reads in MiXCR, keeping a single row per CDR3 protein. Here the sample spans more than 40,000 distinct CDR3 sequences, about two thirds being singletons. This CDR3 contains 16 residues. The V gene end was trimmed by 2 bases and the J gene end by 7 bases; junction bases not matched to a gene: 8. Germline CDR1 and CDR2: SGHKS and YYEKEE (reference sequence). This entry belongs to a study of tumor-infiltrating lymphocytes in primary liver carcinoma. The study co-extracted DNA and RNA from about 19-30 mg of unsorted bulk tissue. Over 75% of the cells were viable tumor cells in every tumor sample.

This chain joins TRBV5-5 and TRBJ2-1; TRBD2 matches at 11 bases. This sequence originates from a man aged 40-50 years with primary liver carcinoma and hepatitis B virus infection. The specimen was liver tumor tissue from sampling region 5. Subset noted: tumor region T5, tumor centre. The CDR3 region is CASSFLAGGPPNEQFF. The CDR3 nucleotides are TGTGCCAGCAGCTTTTTAGCGGGAGGGCCACCGAATGAGCAGTTCTTC.